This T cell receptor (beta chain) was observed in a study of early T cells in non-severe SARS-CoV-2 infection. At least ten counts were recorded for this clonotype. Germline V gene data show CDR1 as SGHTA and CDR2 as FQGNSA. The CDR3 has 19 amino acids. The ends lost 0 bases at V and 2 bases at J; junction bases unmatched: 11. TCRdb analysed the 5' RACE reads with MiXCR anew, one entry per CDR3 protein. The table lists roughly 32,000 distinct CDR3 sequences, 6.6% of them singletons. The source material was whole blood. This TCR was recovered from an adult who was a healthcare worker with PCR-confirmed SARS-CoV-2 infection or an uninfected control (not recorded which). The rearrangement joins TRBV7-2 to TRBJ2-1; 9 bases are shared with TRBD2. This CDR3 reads CASSLAPSGTFRAYNEQFF. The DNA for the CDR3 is TGTGCCAGCAGCTTAGCGCCTAGCGGGACTTTTAGAGCCTACAATGAGCAGTTCTTC.